A selection of T cell receptor beta chains follows, all from one sample in a study of blood T cell repertoires in COVID-19. Method: immunoSEQ multiplex PCR; TCRdb's copy keeps in-frame clones and lacks some. The table has roughly 200,000 clones, roughly 77% seen once. Sequenced: PBMCs or T cells enriched from blood (not recorded which). Receptors were obtained from a man aged 40-50 years who had recovered from COVID-19. CDR3s include the opening cysteine and the closing phenylalanine or tryptophan. The D gene is left open where the match is weak. Clone size is shown for a subset of rows, as once, few, many or a class of expanded clone.

>NA|TRBD2|TRBV10-1|14|TRBJ2-1
TGCGCCAGCAGCACTAGCGACTCCTACAATGAGCAGTTCTTC
CASSTSDSYNEQFF
>NA|TRBD1|TRBV19|14|TRBJ2-7
TGTGCCAGTAGTATGGGGACAGGGGGCTACGAGCAGTACTTC
CASSMGTGGYEQYF
>NA|NA|TRBV7-9|14|TRBJ1-1
TGTGCCAGCAGCTTACGCAGGGGTGGGACTGAAGCTTTCTTT
CASSLRRGGTEAFF
>NA|TRBD1|TRBV6-4|14|TRBJ1-2
TGTGCCAGCAGTGACTCGACAGGGGCCTATGGCTACACCTTC
CASSDSTGAYGYTF
>NA|NA|TRBV5-1|17|TRBJ1-5
TGCGCCAGCAGCGCTCCGGGATTGATTTATAGCAATCAGCCCCAGCATTTT
CASSAPGLIYSNQPQHF
>NA|NA|TRBV5-6|14|TRBJ1-1
TGTGCCAGCAGCTTGGGGCAGTCGAACACTGAAGCTTTCTTT
CASSLGQSNTEAFF
>many|NA|TRBV9|18|TRBJ1-2
TGTGCCAGCAGCGTAGAGCTGGATAGGGGACTCTTAAACTATGGCTACACCTTC
CASSVELDRGLLNYGYTF
>NA|NA|TRBV27|16|TRBJ2-7
TGTGCCAGCCGCTCAAGGGCGGTTGTTGGGGAGCACGAGCAGTACTTC
CASRSRAVVGEHEQYF
>few|TRBD1|TRBV5-5|13|TRBJ2-7
TGTGCCAGCAGCATGATCGACAGGGGCGAGCAGTACTTC
CASSMIDRGEQYF
>few|TRBD1|TRBV5-8|17|TRBJ1-1
TGTGCCAGCAGCTTCGCGGGACAGGTCGCTGGAAACACTGAAGCTTTCTTT
CASSFAGQVAGNTEAFF